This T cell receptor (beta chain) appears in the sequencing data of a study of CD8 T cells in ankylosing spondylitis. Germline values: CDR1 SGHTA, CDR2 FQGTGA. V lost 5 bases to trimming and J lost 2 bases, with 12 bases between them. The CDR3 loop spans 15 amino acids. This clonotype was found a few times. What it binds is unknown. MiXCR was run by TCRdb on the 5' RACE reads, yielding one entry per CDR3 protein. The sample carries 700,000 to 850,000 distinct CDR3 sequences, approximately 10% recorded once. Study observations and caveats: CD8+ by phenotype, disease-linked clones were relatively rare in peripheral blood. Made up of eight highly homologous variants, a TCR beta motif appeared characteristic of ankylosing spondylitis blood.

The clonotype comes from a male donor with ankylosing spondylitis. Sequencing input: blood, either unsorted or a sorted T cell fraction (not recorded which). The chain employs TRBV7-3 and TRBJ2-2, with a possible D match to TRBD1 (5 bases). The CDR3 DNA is TGTGCCAGCAGCCGCCAGGGTGGAAACACCGGGGAGCTGTTTTTT. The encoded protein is CASSRQGGNTGELFF.